These T cell receptor beta chains were read from a single sample in a study of naive and memory T cell subsets. Using its own MiXCR run on the UMI-ligation and nested PCR reads, TCRdb lists one record per CDR3 protein. The data show tens of thousands of distinct CDR3 sequences, about 10% seen once. Material for sequencing was naive CD8+ T cells from blood. Receptor source: a human donor in good health. Both conserved end residues are part of each CDR3. A D gene is named only where the DNA matches it firmly. Size tells how often a clone was seen (once, few, many) or the class of an expanded clone, and some rows leave it out.

d_call j_call cdr3_length clone_size v_call cdr3_aa cdr3_nt
NA TRBJ1-1 11 NA TRBV20-1 CSATSGTEAFF TGCAGTGCTACTTCAGGGACTGAAGCTTTCTTT
TRBD1 TRBJ2-1 13 NA TRBV29-1 CSARDSSYNEQFF TGCAGCGCCAGGGACAGTTCCTACAATGAGCAGTTCTTC
TRBD2 TRBJ2-7 13 NA TRBV25-1 CASSVGPGGEQYF TGTGCCAGCAGTGTGGGCCCGGGGGGCGAGCAGTACTTC
TRBD2 TRBJ2-1 19 many TRBV27 CASSLGVGLAGWDGGEQFF TGTGCCAGCAGTTTAGGGGTCGGACTAGCGGGATGGGACGGCGGTGAGCAGTTCTTC
TRBD2 TRBJ2-5 17 many TRBV2 CASRKLSLSGRQETQYF TGTGCCAGCAGGAAGCTTTCGTTGAGCGGGAGGCAAGAGACCCAGTACTTC
TRBD1 TRBJ2-7 15 few TRBV10-3 CAIRGAGTGDREQYF TGTGCCATCAGGGGGGCTGGGACAGGGGATCGCGAGCAGTACTTC
NA TRBJ2-7 13 many TRBV4-3 CASSQDANYEQYF TGCGCCAGCAGCCAAGATGCGAACTACGAGCAGTACTTC
NA TRBJ2-2 13 few TRBV6-5 CASSFSQTGELFF TGTGCCAGCAGTTTTTCTCAAACCGGGGAGCTGTTTTTT
NA TRBJ1-1 9 many TRBV7-2 CASSPPAFF TGTGCCAGCAGCCCCCCCGCTTTCTTT
NA TRBJ2-3 16 NA TRBV7-6 CASSLGLGWGADTQYF TGTGCCAGCAGCTTAGGGCTCGGTTGGGGGGCAGATACGCAGTATTTT
NA TRBJ2-1 15 many TRBV4-3 CASSQDQGIYNEQFF TGCGCCAGCAGCCAAGACCAGGGGATCTACAATGAGCAGTTCTTC
TRBD1 TRBJ2-7 17 many TRBV25-1 CASSASPTGSSSYEQYF TGTGCCAGCAGTGCGTCACCGACAGGGTCGAGCTCCTACGAGCAGTACTTC
TRBD1 TRBJ2-6 16 NA TRBV3-1 CASSQEGQSRANVLTF TGTGCCAGCAGCCAAGAGGGACAGTCTAGGGCCAACGTCCTGACTTTC
NA TRBJ2-1 14 few TRBV5-6 CASSLGLDLNEQFF TGTGCCAGCAGCTTGGGACTAGACCTGAATGAGCAGTTCTTC
TRBD2 TRBJ2-2 20 NA TRBV9 CASSGGLAGGQVLNTGELFF TGTGCCAGCAGCGGGGGACTAGCGGGAGGTCAAGTCTTGAACACCGGGGAGCTGTTTTTT
NA TRBJ1-2 15 few TRBV5-5 CASSLALQPPWGYTF TGTGCCAGCAGCTTGGCCCTCCAGCCGCCCTGGGGCTACACCTTC
NA TRBJ2-1 16 NA TRBV6-5 CASSYSVAIGGDEQFF TGTGCCAGCAGTTACTCCGTGGCTATCGGCGGTGATGAGCAGTTCTTC
TRBD1 TRBJ1-5 12 NA TRBV29-1 CSVQGSNQPQHF TGCAGTGTACAGGGGTCCAATCAGCCCCAGCATTTT
NA TRBJ2-7 14 few TRBV19 CASSLGLGSYEQYF TGTGCCAGTAGTTTGGGACTTGGCTCCTACGAGCAGTACTTC
TRBD1 TRBJ2-7 13 many TRBV20-1 CSADRGSSYEQYF TGCAGTGCTGACAGGGGGAGCTCCTACGAGCAGTACTTC
NA TRBJ2-2 13 NA TRBV29-1 CSAGAFDTGELFF TGCAGCGCGGGAGCGTTTGACACCGGGGAGCTGTTTTTT
NA TRBJ1-2 10 NA TRBV7-2 CASSFYGYTF TGTGCCAGCAGCTTCTATGGCTACACCTTC
NA TRBJ1-1 11 NA TRBV28 CASTGDTEAFF TGTGCCAGCACCGGGGACACTGAAGCTTTCTTT
NA TRBJ2-7 15 NA TRBV10-3 CAISEPGTFSYEQYF TGTGCCATCAGTGAGCCAGGGACTTTCTCCTACGAGCAGTACTTC
NA TRBJ1-1 16 many TRBV3-1 CASSQGTAYLNTEAFF TGTGCCAGCAGCCAAGGGACAGCTTATCTGAACACTGAAGCTTTCTTT
NA TRBJ2-3 16 few TRBV27 CASSWVRAKGTDTQYF TGTGCCAGCAGTTGGGTCAGGGCCAAGGGAACAGATACGCAGTATTTT
NA TRBJ2-2 13 few TRBV12-5 CASGITNTGELFF TGTGCTAGCGGCATAACGAACACCGGGGAGCTGTTTTTT
TRBD2 TRBJ2-1 14 few TRBV29-1 CSVLWSGRQNEQFF TGCAGCGTTTTATGGAGCGGGAGGCAAAATGAGCAGTTCTTC
NA TRBJ2-2 15 NA TRBV28 CASSSRQIDTGELFF TGTGCCAGCAGTTCGAGACAGATCGACACCGGGGAGCTGTTTTTT
TRBD2 TRBJ2-2 18 many TRBV7-8 CASSLVSTSGSRTGELFF TGTGCCAGCAGCTTAGTTTCGACTAGCGGGAGCCGCACCGGGGAGCTGTTTTTT
NA TRBJ2-1 14 many TRBV25-1 CASSVMSGYNEQFF TGTGCCAGCAGTGTGATGTCTGGGTACAATGAGCAGTTCTTC
TRBD1 TRBJ1-2 15 many TRBV10-3 CAISESRDRDYGYTF TGTGCCATCAGTGAGTCGAGGGACAGAGACTATGGCTACACCTTC
TRBD2 TRBJ2-7 14 NA TRBV27 CASSQGLAGAEQYF TGTGCCAGCAGCCAGGGACTAGCGGGAGCCGAGCAGTACTTC
TRBD2 TRBJ2-3 15 NA TRBV5-6 CASSLEWTSGDTQYF TGTGCCAGCAGCTTGGAGTGGACTAGCGGAGATACGCAGTATTTT
NA TRBJ2-7 16 few TRBV18 CASSGHQGQGFYEQYF TGTGCCAGCTCAGGCCACCAGGGTCAAGGTTTCTACGAGCAGTACTTC
TRBD1 TRBJ1-2 13 many TRBV2 CASPDRGLLGYTF TGTGCCAGCCCCGACAGGGGGCTTCTCGGCTACACCTTC
NA TRBJ2-7 16 NA TRBV7-6 CASSLVASPGPYEQYF TGTGCCAGCAGCTTAGTAGCTAGCCCAGGTCCCTACGAGCAGTACTTC
TRBD2 TRBJ2-2 16 few TRBV5-1 CASSPGTSGAHRELFF TGCGCCAGCAGCCCCGGGACTAGCGGGGCGCACCGGGAGCTGTTTTTT
NA TRBJ2-7 13 NA TRBV5-1 CASSLAGHYEQYF TGCGCCAGCAGCTTGGCCGGTCATTACGAGCAGTACTTC
TRBD2 TRBJ2-6 19 few TRBV5-6 CASKIRTSGRISGANVLTF TGTGCCAGCAAGATCAGAACTAGCGGGAGGATCTCTGGGGCCAACGTCCTGACTTTC
TRBD2 TRBJ2-1 15 NA TRBV29-1 CSVEEGTSMGNEQFF TGCAGCGTTGAAGAGGGGACTAGCATGGGGAATGAGCAGTTCTTC
TRBD2 TRBJ2-7 15 NA TRBV9 CASSAGRAASYEQYF TGTGCCAGCAGCGCTGGGAGGGCAGCTTCCTACGAGCAGTACTTC
NA TRBJ2-2 14 NA TRBV7-9 CASSSPGGKVELFF TGTGCCAGCAGCTCCCCCGGCGGGAAAGTGGAGCTGTTTTTT
NA TRBJ1-1 14 NA TRBV20-1 CSARSQQGGTEAFF TGCAGTGCCCGGAGCCAACAGGGCGGGACTGAAGCTTTCTTT
NA TRBJ1-5 13 NA TRBV5-1 CASSTTVGQPQHF TGCGCCAGCAGCACTACAGTGGGCCAGCCCCAGCATTTT
TRBD1 TRBJ2-5 15 many TRBV29-1 CSASDRDRGRETQYF TGCAGCGCATCGGACCGGGACAGGGGGCGAGAGACCCAGTACTTC
NA TRBJ2-7 15 many TRBV28 CASSLSLVHRYEQYF TGTGCCAGCAGTTTATCACTAGTTCATCGTTACGAGCAGTACTTC
NA TRBJ2-7 14 NA TRBV5-5 CASSLGTISYEQYF TGTGCCAGCAGCTTGGGTACAATCAGCTACGAGCAGTACTTC
NA TRBJ1-6 15 many TRBV20-1 CSARGFQGKNSPLHF TGCAGTGCTAGAGGTTTCCAGGGCAAAAATTCACCCCTCCACTTT
NA TRBJ2-7 11 NA TRBV25-1 CATGATYEQYF TGTGCCACCGGGGCTACCTACGAGCAGTACTTC
NA TRBJ1-6 15 NA TRBV14 CASSHTGTLNSPLHF TGTGCCAGCAGCCACACCGGGACCCTAAATTCACCCCTCCACTTT
NA TRBJ2-3 12 NA TRBV6-6 CASSYTTDTQYF TGTGCCAGCAGTTACACCACAGATACGCAGTATTTT
TRBD2 TRBJ2-1 15 few TRBV5-4 CASSSPSGSFNEQFF TGTGCCAGCAGCTCACCTAGCGGGAGCTTCAATGAGCAGTTCTTC
TRBD1 TRBJ2-1 16 many TRBV27 CASSFLVGQPADEQFF TGTGCCAGCAGTTTTCTTGTGGGACAGCCGGCGGACGAGCAGTTCTTC
TRBD1 TRBJ2-6 16 NA TRBV28 CASRSRQGSGANVLTF TGTGCCAGCAGGAGCCGACAGGGATCTGGGGCCAACGTCCTGACTTTC
TRBD2 TRBJ2-7 14 many TRBV29-1 CSVEERGASYEQYF TGCAGCGTTGAAGAGCGGGGGGCCTCCTACGAGCAGTACTTC
NA TRBJ2-3 14 few TRBV27 CASSRSLGTDTQYF TGTGCCAGCAGTCGGTCCTTGGGCACAGATACGCAGTATTTT
NA TRBJ1-2 15 few TRBV20-1 CSARPRQRTNYGYTF TGCAGTGCTAGACCGCGACAGAGAACTAACTATGGCTACACCTTC
NA TRBJ1-1 13 few TRBV25-1 CASATLGAAEAFF TGTGCCAGCGCAACCTTGGGCGCAGCTGAAGCTTTCTTT
TRBD1 TRBJ2-1 16 few TRBV14 CASSQEGGGSYNEQFF TGTGCCAGCAGCCAAGAAGGGGGCGGCTCCTACAATGAGCAGTTCTTC